This T cell receptor (beta chain) was obtained from a study of blood T cell repertoires in COVID-19. Unmatched junction bases numbered 6, after V lost 2 bases and J lost 2 bases. CDR3 length: 18 amino acids. Germline values: CDR1 MNHNS, CDR2 SASEGT. Some clones are missing from TCRdb's copy, which holds only in-frame ones; the method was immunoSEQ multiplex PCR. The sample lists about 130,000 clones, about 88% occurring once. This clonotype was obtained from an elderly woman with acute or convalescent COVID-19. The chain joins TRBV6-1 to TRBJ2-3; 14 nucleotides agree with TRBD2. The sequenced sample was peripheral blood. CDR3 nucleotides: TGTGCCAGCAGTGAATCCGGGACTAGCGGGAGTTTCACAGATACGCAGTATTTT. Protein sequence: CASSESGTSGSFTDTQYF.